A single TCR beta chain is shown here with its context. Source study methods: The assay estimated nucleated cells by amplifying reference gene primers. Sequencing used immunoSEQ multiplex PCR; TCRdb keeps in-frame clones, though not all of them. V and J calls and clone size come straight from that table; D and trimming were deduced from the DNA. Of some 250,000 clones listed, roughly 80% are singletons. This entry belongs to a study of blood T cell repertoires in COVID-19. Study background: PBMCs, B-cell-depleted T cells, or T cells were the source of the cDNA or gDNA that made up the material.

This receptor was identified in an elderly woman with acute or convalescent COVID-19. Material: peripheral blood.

This CDR3 is CAISGWDRDYGYTF. As DNA, the CDR3 is TGTGCCATCAGTGGATGGGACAGGGACTATGGCTACACCTTC. V is TRBV10-3 and J is TRBJ1-2; 9 positions match TRBD1. The length of the CDR3 is 14 residues. Germline values: CDR1 ENHRY, CDR2 SYGVKD. After removal of 4 bases from V and 3 bases from J, the junction contained 3 bases not matched to a gene.